This T cell receptor (beta chain) was recorded in a study of identical twins. CDR3 length equals 14 residues. CDR1 and CDR2 (germline): SGHRS, YFSETQ. V gave up 1 base and J gave up 5 bases, with 11 bases separating them. This clonotype was detected only a few times. The antigen is unknown. A universal primer site was created by template switching, with the cDNA bearing unique molecular identifiers. TCRdb re-called the 5' RACE reads through MiXCR, storing one row per CDR3 protein. This sample has approximately 600,000 distinct CDR3 sequences; about 7.1% occur once, and the top ten carry approximately 1.5%. Study-wide results and limits: Cross-sectional statistical analysis, not tracking of the same donors, underpinned the conclusions. Modelling approaches yielded underestimates of out-of-frame TCR alpha sharing between monozygotic twins. With beta out-of-frame sequences, excess sharing by twins was weaker.

In addition, the sample was reused for a study of yellow fever vaccine responses in identical twins.

Sequenced input: PBMCs. This receptor was identified in a woman under 30 in good health. The chain is built from TRBV5-1 and TRBJ2-3, with a tentative D call TRBD1 (6 bases). The CDR3 loop reads CASSLTSRGDTQYF. CDR3 coding DNA: TGCGCCAGCAGCTTGACGTCCAGGGGAGATACGCAGTATTTT.